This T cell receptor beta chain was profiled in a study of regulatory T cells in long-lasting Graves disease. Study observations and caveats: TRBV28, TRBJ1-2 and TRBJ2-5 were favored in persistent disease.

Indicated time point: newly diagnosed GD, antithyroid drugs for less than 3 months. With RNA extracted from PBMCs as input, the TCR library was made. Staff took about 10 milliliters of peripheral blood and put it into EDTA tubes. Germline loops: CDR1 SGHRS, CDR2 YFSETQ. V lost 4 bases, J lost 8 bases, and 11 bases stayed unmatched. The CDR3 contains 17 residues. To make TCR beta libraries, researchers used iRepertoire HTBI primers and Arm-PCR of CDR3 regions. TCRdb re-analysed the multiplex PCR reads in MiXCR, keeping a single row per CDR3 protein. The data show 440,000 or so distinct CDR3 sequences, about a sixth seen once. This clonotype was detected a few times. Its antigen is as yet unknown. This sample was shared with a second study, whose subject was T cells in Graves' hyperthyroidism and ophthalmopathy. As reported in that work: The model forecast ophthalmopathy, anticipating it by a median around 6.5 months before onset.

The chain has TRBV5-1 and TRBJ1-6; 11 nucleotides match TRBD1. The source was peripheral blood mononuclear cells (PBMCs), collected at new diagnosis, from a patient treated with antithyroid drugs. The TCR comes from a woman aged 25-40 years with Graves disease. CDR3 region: CASSVDLGTGGHSPLHF. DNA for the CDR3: TGCGCCAGCAGCGTCGATCTGGGGACAGGGGGTCATTCACCCCTCCACTTT.